Detailed here is one TCR beta chain. The CDR3 extends over 14 amino acids. Per the germline V gene, CDR1 is PRHDT and CDR2 is FYEKMQ (reference sequence). V was clipped by 5 bases and J by 5 bases; unmatched bases: 6. Random hexamers were used to reverse transcribe 0.5 to 1 ug of RNA. TCRdb analysed the immunoSEQ multiplex PCR reads with MiXCR anew, one entry per CDR3 protein. The table has 95,000 to 150,000 distinct CDR3 sequences, 90% to 95% seen once. The data originate from a study of CD8 T cells in Susac syndrome. V usage is TRBV13 and J usage is TRBJ2-7; 10 bases align to TRBD1. Sequenced input: CD4+ T cells from PBMCs. The origin of this receptor is a human donor in good health. CDR3 in amino acids: CASSPGQGRNEQYF. The CDR3 DNA follows: TGTGCCAGCAGCCCGGGACAGGGGAGGAACGAGCAGTACTTC.